This T cell receptor (beta chain) was documented in a study of PD-L1 blockade in urothelial cancer. Study at large: Blood was subjected to analysis at 3 weeks (second dose) and 6 weeks following treatment start. Peripheral blood specimens exhibited a median yield of approximately 150,000 T cells.

V was trimmed by 6 bases and J by 6 bases, leaving 12 bases between them. The CDR3 is 13 residues long. CDR1 and CDR2 from the germline V gene are SGHNT and YENEEA. Time point noted: peripheral blood 6 weeks after treatment start. Pretreatment sampling and on-treatment sampling together yielded between 1 and 8 samples for each patient. A spike-in of synthetic TCR analog templates was added to each PCR. Sequencing was performed with immunoSEQ multiplex PCR; in TCRdb, only in-frame clones are kept and a portion is missing. This repertoire shows 100,000 to 150,000 clones, more than 70% found once; its top ten account for roughly 2.6%.

Sample: PBMCs, taken around atezolizumab (anti-PD-L1) treatment. The genes are TRBV11-3 and TRBJ2-1, with a tentative D call TRBD2 (5 bases). The TCR originated in a man aged 45 to 65 with urothelial cancer. The CDR3 nucleotides are TGTGCCAGCAGTGTAGAGGGTTTCAATGAGCAGTTCTTC. Its translation: CASSVEGFNEQFF.